This T cell receptor (beta chain) emerged from a study of PD-1 blockade in classical Hodgkin lymphoma. CDR3 length: 15 amino acids. Germline-derived CDR1 and CDR2 are ENHRY and SYGVKD. V was trimmed by 0 bases and J by 1 base, leaving 9 bases between them. TCRdb keeps only in-frame clones here, not all; method: immunoSEQ multiplex PCR. The sample carries about 36,000 clones, 69% recorded once. Every patient relapsed after autologous stem cell transplantation, and brentuximab vedotin exposure varied. Best overall response was complete response, partial response or progressive disease in these relapsed/refractory classical Hodgkin lymphoma patients.

Sequencing was performed on peripheral blood mononuclear cells (PBMCs), taken before the second cycle of nivolumab. The J gene is TRBJ1-2, the V gene TRBV10-3; D is ambiguous. This TCR came from a human donor with classical Hodgkin lymphoma. The CDR3 coding sequence is TGTGCCATCAGTGAGTCGACGGGAGTTAACTATGGCTACACCTTC. As protein: CAISESTGVNYGYTF.